Below, 20 T cell receptor beta chains from the same sample are listed, as sequenced in a study of OX40 agonist ivuxolimab in advanced cancers. Repertoires were generated with immunoSEQ multiplex PCR, while TCRdb's copy carries only in-frame clones and drops some. Of roughly 34,000 clones listed, about nine tenths were seen once; the top ten hold 0.8% to 1%. The source material was CD4+ or CD8+ T cells sorted from blood, sampled in a trial of the OX40 agonist ivuxolimab. These receptors all stem from an adult with an advanced solid tumor such as melanoma, head and neck, liver or kidney cancer.

The gene calls are TRBV2 and TRBJ1-1; TRBD1 matches 7 bases. Germline lookup yields CDR1 SNHLY and CDR2 FYNNEI. The CDR3 runs to 18 residues. After removal of 7 bases from V and 0 bases from J, the junction contained 17 bases not matched to a gene. This CDR3 reads CASNDWTGQPIMNTEAFF. The CDR3 nucleotides read TGTGCCAGCAATGATTGGACGGGACAGCCGATTATGAACACTGAAGCTTTCTTT.

CDR3 DNA: TGTGCCACCGGCAGGACAGGCCAAACCTCTAATGAAAAACTGTTTTTT. It yields the protein CATGRTGQTSNEKLFF. This chain links TRBV10-3 with TRBJ1-4; 7 nucleotides match TRBD1. With V trimmed by 10 bases and J by 3 bases, 14 bases remained unmatched. Germline CDR1 reads ENHRY; CDR2 reads SYGVKD. The CDR3 spans 16 residues.

V and J are TRBV7-2 and TRBJ1-2; D is ambiguous. The V end was cut by 8 bases, the J end by 6 bases, with 22 bases between. CDR3 length: 15 residues. Germline values: CDR1 SGHTA, CDR2 FQGNSA. The CDR3: CASGWRVGDGNGYTF. Written as DNA, the CDR3 is TGTGCCAGCGGGTGGAGGGTAGGCGACGGCAATGGCTACACCTTC.

The chain uses TRBV6-5 and TRBJ2-5; 10 bases are a match to TRBD2. From germline, CDR1 is MNHEY and CDR2 SVGAGI. V gave up 5 bases and J gave up 5 bases; unmatched junction bases: 5. The CDR3 length is 14 residues. The CDR3 here is CASSKAGGRETQYF. CDR3 nucleotides: TGTGCCAGCAGTAAAGCGGGGGGGCGCGAGACCCAGTACTTC.

J is TRBJ2-2 and V is TRBV5-1; 11 positions match TRBD2. The germline gives CDR1 SGHRS, CDR2 YFSETQ. This CDR3 comprises 16 residues. J gave up 6 bases and V 0 bases, and 4 bases lay outside the gene matches. As DNA, the CDR3 is TGCGCCAGCAGCTTGGATAGCGGGAGGGCCGCCGGGGAGCTGTTTTTT. This gives the protein CASSLDSGRAAGELFF.

This clone has just one count. The chain uses TRBV5-4 and TRBJ2-7; TRBD1 is a possible D gene (6 bases). Germline V gives CDR1 SGHNT, CDR2 YYREEE (reference sequence). Deletions cut 0 bases from V and 5 bases from J, with 12 bases between. The CDR3 consists of 14 residues. The CDR3 nucleotides are TGTGCCAGCAGCTTGGGCCAGGGGTTCAACGAGCAGTACTTC. This sequence encodes CASSLGQGFNEQYF.

The chain is built from TRBV28 and TRBJ2-7, with 8 nucleotides matching TRBD2. CDR1 and CDR2 from the germline V gene are MDHEN and SYDVKM. This CDR3 region has 16 residues. With V trimmed by 6 bases and J by 7 bases, 17 bases remained unmatched. The CDR3 sequence is CASRGSQSGRAGEQYF. CDR3 in DNA: TGTGCCAGCAGAGGAAGCCAATCCGGGAGGGCCGGGGAGCAGTACTTC. Filled out from reference TRBV28 and TRBJ2-7, the complete variable domain reads DVKVTQSSRYLVKRTGEKVFLECVQDMDHENMFWYRQDPGLGLRLIYFSYDVKMKEKGDIPEGYSVSREKKERFSLILESASTNQTSMYLCASRGSQSGRAGEQYFGPGTRLTVT.

The DNA for the CDR3 is TGTGCCAGTAGTATCGCCAGGACAGGGGGCAGCTATGGCTACACCTTC. Its protein product is CASSIARTGGSYGYTF. This sequence joins TRBV19 and TRBJ1-2; 11 positions match TRBD1. Germline V CDR1 and CDR2: LNHDA, SQIVND (reference sequence). This CDR3 contains 16 residues. The V and J ends lost 3 bases and 4 bases, in that order; junction bases with no gene match: 7.

The chain is built from TRBV5-1 and TRBJ2-1, with D maybe TRBD2 (6 bases). The germline V gene encodes CDR1 SGHRS and CDR2 YFSETQ. With 4 bases removed from V and 7 bases from J, the gap between germline ends came to 15 bases. The CDR3 is 14 amino acids. The CDR3 nucleotides are TGCGCCAGCAGCCCAGGGACTTCCGAAAATGAGCAGTTCTTC. It specifies CASSPGTSENEQFF.

The chain links TRBV30 to TRBJ2-7, with 7 positions matching TRBD2. Per germline, CDR1 GTSNPN and CDR2 SVGIG (reference sequence). The CDR3 has 14 amino acids. J was trimmed by 4 bases and V by 5 bases; bases with no gene match: 11. DNA for the CDR3: TGTGCCTGGTCTGGCGGGAGAAGGTCGTACGAGCAGTACTTC. Amino acid sequence: CAWSGGRRSYEQYF.

The chain combines TRBV4-3 with TRBJ2-1; D remains ambiguous. V lost 4 bases, J lost 4 bases, and 17 bases lay in between. Germline lookup yields CDR1 LGHNA and CDR2 YSLEER. CDR3 length: 16 residues. The CDR3 DNA is TGCGCCAGCAGCCGTCTAAATCCGGGTCAATACAATGAGCAGTTCTTC. Translating gives CASSRLNPGQYNEQFF.

CDR3 coding DNA: TGTGCCAGCAGCTTAGGTCGTCAAGGCGAGGAGACCCAGTACTTC. Translating it yields CASSLGRQGEETQYF. This chain connects TRBV11-1 to TRBJ2-5, with D uncertain. V was clipped by 1 base and J by 5 bases, with 14 bases between them. This CDR3 is 15 amino acids long. The germline gives CDR1 SGHAT, CDR2 FQDESV (reference sequence).

CDR3 in DNA: TGTGCCAGCAGTGATTTCGGGGCCAATCAGCCCCAGCATTTT. As protein: CASSDFGANQPQHF. The V gene is TRBV2, the J gene TRBJ1-5; TRBD1 might be the D (5 bases). V shed 3 bases and J shed 3 bases, with 9 bases lying between them. CDR1 is SNHLY, CDR2 FYNNEI, per germline. The CDR3 covers 14 residues.

This chain uses TRBV15 with TRBJ1-1; 9 bases are shared with TRBD1. V lost 3 bases to trimming and J lost 5 bases; unmatched junction nucleotides: 7. The CDR3 has 15 amino acids. Germline CDR1 is LNHNV and CDR2 is YYDKDF (reference sequence). Here the CDR3 reads CATSRETGGQTEAFF. In nucleotides, the CDR3 is TGTGCCACCAGCAGGGAGACAGGGGGACAGACTGAAGCTTTCTTT.

Only a few counts were recorded for this clone. The V and J genes are TRBV19 and TRBJ2-3; D perhaps matches TRBD1 (7 bases). The V and J ends lost 4 bases and 6 bases respectively, with 17 bases between them. The germline gives CDR1 LNHDA, CDR2 SQIVND (reference sequence). The CDR3 sequence is 15 residues long. This chain's CDR3 is CASSKIRGRKDTQYF. The CDR3 DNA sequence: TGTGCCAGTAGTAAGATCAGGGGGAGGAAGGATACGCAGTATTTT.

This chain uses TRBV7-3 with TRBJ2-3, with D perhaps matching TRBD2 (6 bases). This CDR3 has 15 amino acids. The V gene's germline CDR1 is SGHTA and CDR2 FQGTGA. The V and J ends lost 3 bases and 4 bases respectively, with 14 bases between them. The CDR3 region has the DNA TGTGCCAGCAGCTTCAAGGGGACGGGGGCAGATACGCAGTATTTT. Its translation is CASSFKGTGADTQYF.

CDR3 sequence (DNA): TGCGCCAGCAGTCAATTAAAGTATGGCTACACCTTC. Protein sequence: CASSQLKYGYTF. The gene calls are TRBV23-1 and TRBJ1-2; no definite D call. TRBV23-1 is marked as an open reading frame, function uncertain. The ends were cut back, 1 base at V and 5 bases at J, with 5 bases in the middle. The CDR3 runs 12 residues.

This sequence joins TRBV5-4 and TRBJ2-2; weak D call: TRBD2 (6 bases). The CDR3 has 15 residues. Looked up from germline, CDR1 is SGHNT and CDR2 is YYREEE (reference sequence). Trimming took 0 bases from V and 3 from J, leaving 9 bases between them. DNA for the CDR3: TGTGCCAGCAGCTTGGAGCTAGCGTACACCGGGGAGCTGTTTTTT. It is translated as CASSLELAYTGELFF. Full variable domain (rest looked up from reference TRBV5-4 and TRBJ2-2): ETGVTQSPTHLIKTRGQQVTLRCSSQSGHNTVSWYQQALGQGPQFIFQYYREEENGRGNFPPRFSGLQFPNYSSELNVNALELDDSALYLCASSLELAYTGELFFGEGSRLTVL.

The rearrangement links TRBV5-1 to TRBJ2-7, with a tentative D call TRBD1 (5 bases). The CDR3 sequence is 12 residues long. The germline V gene encodes CDR1 SGHRS and CDR2 YFSETQ. Trimming left V 2 bases short and J 7 bases short, with 10 bases between. The CDR3 reads CASSFGAGEQYF. CDR3 nucleotides: TGCGCCAGCAGCTTTGGGGCTGGGGAGCAGTACTTC.

The rearrangement links TRBV28 to TRBJ1-5; TRBD1 is a possible D gene (5 bases). The CDR3 has 15 amino acids. Trimming left V 5 bases short and J 5 bases short, with 16 bases between. Germline CDR1 is MDHEN and CDR2 is SYDVKM. CDR3 nucleotide sequence: TGTGCCAGCAGTATAGCCTTGGGACGGCATCAGCCCCAGCATTTT. Its protein is CASSIALGRHQPQHF.